This T cell receptor beta chain was identified in a study of shared clonotypes between healthy human individuals. Sequencing used immunoSEQ multiplex PCR; TCRdb keeps in-frame clones, though not all of them. This sample has 850,000 to 1,200,000 clones; more than 65% occur once, and the top ten carry over 1.3%. Sequenced sample: memory CD4+ T cells sorted from blood. The subset here: CD45RA-negative fraction. The TCR comes from a man aged 18-30 years in good health.

CDR3 sequence: CASSPGDYTGELFF. Here the CDR3 DNA reads TGCGCCAGCAGCCCAGGGGACTACACCGGGGAGCTGTTTTTT. The chain combines TRBV4-3 with TRBJ2-2; D tentatively fits TRBD1 or TRBD2 (6 bases each). Germline CDR1 reads LGHNA; CDR2 reads YSLEER. The CDR3 extends over 14 amino acids. The germline V and J ends were trimmed by 4 bases and 3 bases, with 9 bases remaining between them.